Listed below are T cell receptor beta chains from one sample, sequenced in a study of cytomegalovirus exposure and HLA in healthy donors. Data came from immunoSEQ multiplex PCR; TCRdb stores just in-frame clones and leaves some out. Of some 140,000 clones detected, approximately 86% appear once; the ten largest clones hold about 1.9%. Input material: PBMCs. The receptors stem from a human donor in good health. CDR3s include the opening cysteine and the closing phenylalanine or tryptophan. D genes are given only for firm matches.

V gene: TRBV7-2; D gene: .; J gene: TRBJ1-6; CDR3 DNA: TGTGCCAGCAGCGGACGGAGCGGAGTCGCCCTCCACTTT; CDR3 protein: CASSGRSGVALHF
V gene: TRBV4-1; D gene: TRBD1; J gene: TRBJ2-7; CDR3 DNA: TGCGCCAGCAGCCAGAGGGACAGAGAGAGATACGAGCAGTACTTC; CDR3 protein: CASSQRDRERYEQYF
V gene: TRBV28; D gene: TRBD2; J gene: TRBJ2-7; CDR3 DNA: TGTGCCAGCAGTCCCCCAGGTGGAAGCGGGAGGATCTACGAGCAGTACTTC; CDR3 protein: CASSPPGGSGRIYEQYF
V gene: TRBV9; D gene: .; J gene: TRBJ1-2; CDR3 DNA: TGTGCCAGCAGCGTAGAGACAGGACCTCGGGGCTACACCTTC; CDR3 protein: CASSVETGPRGYTF
V gene: TRBV18; D gene: TRBD1; J gene: TRBJ2-7; CDR3 DNA: TGTGCCAGCTCGCGCCGGGACAGGGGACTCTACGAGCAGTACTTC; CDR3 protein: CASSRRDRGLYEQYF
V gene: TRBV4-1; D gene: TRBD1; J gene: TRBJ2-7; CDR3 DNA: TGCGCCAGCAGCCAAGCCGGACCGGGACAGGGCGACGAGCAGTACTTC; CDR3 protein: CASSQAGPGQGDEQYF
V gene: TRBV9; D gene: TRBD2; J gene: TRBJ2-1; CDR3 DNA: TGTGCCAGCAAAGGCGGGAGAGGCAATGAGCAGTTCTTC; CDR3 protein: CASKGGRGNEQFF
V gene: TRBV5-8; D gene: TRBD2; J gene: TRBJ2-2; CDR3 DNA: TGTGCCAGCAGCTTTTGGGATGGTAGCGGGTACACCGGGGAGCTGTTTTTT; CDR3 protein: CASSFWDGSGYTGELFF
V gene: TRBV7-9; D gene: .; J gene: TRBJ1-5; CDR3 DNA: TGTGCCAGCAGCTTATCGGGTGGCAATCAGCCCCAGCATTTT; CDR3 protein: CASSLSGGNQPQHF
V gene: TRBV7-6; D gene: TRBD2; J gene: TRBJ2-7; CDR3 DNA: TGTGCCAGCAGCTTAGGAGGACTAGCGGGACTCTACGAGCAGTACTTC; CDR3 protein: CASSLGGLAGLYEQYF
V gene: TRBV6-5; D gene: .; J gene: TRBJ1-1; CDR3 DNA: TGTGCCAGCAGTCCGGGGTCGAGCACTGAAGCTTTCTTT; CDR3 protein: CASSPGSSTEAFF